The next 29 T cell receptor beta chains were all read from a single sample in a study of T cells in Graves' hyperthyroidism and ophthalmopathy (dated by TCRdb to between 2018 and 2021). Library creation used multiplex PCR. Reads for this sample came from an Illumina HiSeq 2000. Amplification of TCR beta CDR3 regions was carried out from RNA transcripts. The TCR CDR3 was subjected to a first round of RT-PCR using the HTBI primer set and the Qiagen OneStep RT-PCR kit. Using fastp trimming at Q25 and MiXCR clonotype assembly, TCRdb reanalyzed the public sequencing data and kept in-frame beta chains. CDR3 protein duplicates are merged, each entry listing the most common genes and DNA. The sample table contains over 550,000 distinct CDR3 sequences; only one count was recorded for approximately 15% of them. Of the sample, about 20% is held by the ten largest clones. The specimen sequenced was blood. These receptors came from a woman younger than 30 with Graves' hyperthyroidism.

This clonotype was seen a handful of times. CDR3 nucleotides: TGTGCCAGCTCACCACAGGAATCCTACGAGCAGTACTTC. This translates into CASSPQESYEQYF. The rearrangement links TRBV18 to TRBJ2-7; no definite D call. CDR1 is KGHSH, CDR2 LQKENI, per germline. V dropped 1 base and J dropped 1 base, with 5 bases sitting between them. This CDR3 comprises 13 residues.

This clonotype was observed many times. The CDR3 region has the DNA TGCGCCAGCAGCTTGAGGGGGGTGTACGAGCAGTACTTC. Its protein product is CASSLRGVYEQYF. This chain uses TRBV5-1 with TRBJ2-7, with D perhaps matching TRBD1 or TRBD2 (6 bases each). The germline gives CDR1 SGHRS, CDR2 YFSETQ. V lost 1 base, J lost 4 bases, and 9 bases lay in between. The CDR3 is 13 amino acids. Using reference TRBV5-1 and TRBJ2-7 for the parts outside the CDR3, the full variable domain is KAGVTQTPRYLIKTRGQQVTLSCSPISGHRSVSWYQQTPGQGLQFLFEYFSETQRNKGNFPGRFSGRQFSNSRSEMNVSTLELGDSALYLCASSLRGVYEQYFGPGTRLTVT.

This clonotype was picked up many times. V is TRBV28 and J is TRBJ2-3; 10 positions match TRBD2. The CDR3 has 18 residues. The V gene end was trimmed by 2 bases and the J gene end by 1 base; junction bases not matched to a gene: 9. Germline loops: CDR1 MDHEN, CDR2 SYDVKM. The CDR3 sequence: CASSLVSQAGGGTDTQYF. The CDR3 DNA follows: TGTGCCAGCAGTTTAGTTAGCCAAGCGGGAGGGGGCACAGATACGCAGTATTTT.

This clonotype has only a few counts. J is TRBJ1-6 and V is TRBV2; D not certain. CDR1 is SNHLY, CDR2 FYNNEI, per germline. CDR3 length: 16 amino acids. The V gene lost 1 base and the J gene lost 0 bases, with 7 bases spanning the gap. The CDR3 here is CASSEGMSSYNSPLHF. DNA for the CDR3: TGTGCCAGCAGTGAAGGGATGAGCTCCTATAATTCACCCCTCCACTTT.

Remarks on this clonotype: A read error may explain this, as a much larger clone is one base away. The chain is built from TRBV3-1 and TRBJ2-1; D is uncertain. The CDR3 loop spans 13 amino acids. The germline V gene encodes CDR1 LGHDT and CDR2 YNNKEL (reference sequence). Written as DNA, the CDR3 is TGTGCCAGCAGCCAAGTTAGTACCAATGAGCAGCTCTTC. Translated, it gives CASSQVSTNEQLF.

The chain's CDR3 is CASSLTGRSLHF. For the CDR3, the DNA is TGTGCCAGCAGTTTAACGGGGAGGTCCCTCCACTTT. V is TRBV27 and J is TRBJ1-6; the D is unclear. CDR1 and CDR2 from the germline V gene are MNHEY and SMNVEV (reference sequence). This CDR3 comprises 12 residues. Trimming took 2 bases from V and 14 from J, leaving 10 bases between them.

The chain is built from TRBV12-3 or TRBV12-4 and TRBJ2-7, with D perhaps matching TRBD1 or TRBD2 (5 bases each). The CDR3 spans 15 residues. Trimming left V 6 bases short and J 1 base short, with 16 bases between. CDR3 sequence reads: CASSPGKSGSYEQYF. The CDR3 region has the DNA TGTGCCAGCAGCCCAGGGAAGTCGGGGTCCTACGAGCAGTACTTC.

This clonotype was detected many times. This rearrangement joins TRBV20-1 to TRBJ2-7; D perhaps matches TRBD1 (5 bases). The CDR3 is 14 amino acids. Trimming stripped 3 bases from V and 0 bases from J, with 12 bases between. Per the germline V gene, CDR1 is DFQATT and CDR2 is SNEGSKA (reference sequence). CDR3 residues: CSARMDTISYEQYF. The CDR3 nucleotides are TGCAGTGCTAGGATGGACACAATCTCCTACGAGCAGTACTTC.

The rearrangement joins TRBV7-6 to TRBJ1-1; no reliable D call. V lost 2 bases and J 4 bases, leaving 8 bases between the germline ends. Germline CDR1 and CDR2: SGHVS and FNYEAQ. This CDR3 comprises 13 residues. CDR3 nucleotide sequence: TGTGCCAGCAGCTTAACCCGGTTCACTGAAGCTTTCTTT. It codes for CASSLTRFTEAFF.

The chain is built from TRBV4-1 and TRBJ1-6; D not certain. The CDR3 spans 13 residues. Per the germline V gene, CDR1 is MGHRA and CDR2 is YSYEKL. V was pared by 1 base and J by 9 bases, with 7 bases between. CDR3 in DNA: TGCGCCAGCAGCCAAGTTGTCCGTTCACCCCTCCACTTT. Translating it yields CASSQVVRSPLHF.

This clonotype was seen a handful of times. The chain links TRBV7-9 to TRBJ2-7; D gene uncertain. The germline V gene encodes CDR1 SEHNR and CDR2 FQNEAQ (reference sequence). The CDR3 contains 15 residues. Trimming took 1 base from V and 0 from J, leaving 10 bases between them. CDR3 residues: CASSLGRMSSYEQYF. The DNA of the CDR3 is TGTGCCAGCAGCTTAGGTAGGATGAGCTCCTACGAGCAGTACTTC.

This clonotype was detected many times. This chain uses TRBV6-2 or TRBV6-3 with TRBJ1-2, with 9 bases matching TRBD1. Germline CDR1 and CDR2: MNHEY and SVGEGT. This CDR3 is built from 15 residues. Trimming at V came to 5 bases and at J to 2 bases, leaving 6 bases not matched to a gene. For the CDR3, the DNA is TGTGCCAGCAGTAACGGACAGGGGCTCAACTATGGCTACACCTTC. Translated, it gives CASSNGQGLNYGYTF.

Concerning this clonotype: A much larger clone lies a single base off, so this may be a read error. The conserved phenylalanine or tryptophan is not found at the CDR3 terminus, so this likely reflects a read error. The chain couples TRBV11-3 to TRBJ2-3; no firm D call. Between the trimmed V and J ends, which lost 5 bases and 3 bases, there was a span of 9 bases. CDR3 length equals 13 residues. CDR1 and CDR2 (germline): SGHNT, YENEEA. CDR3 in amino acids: CASSTDGTDTQYL. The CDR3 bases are TGTGCCAGCAGCACCGACGGAACAGATACGCAGTATCTT.

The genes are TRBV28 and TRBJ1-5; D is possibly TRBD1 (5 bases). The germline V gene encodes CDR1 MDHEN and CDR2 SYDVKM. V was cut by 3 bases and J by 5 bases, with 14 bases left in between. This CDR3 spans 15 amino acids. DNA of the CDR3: TGTGCCAGCAGTTTTTCCAGGGAGGCGTATCAGCCCCAGCATTTT. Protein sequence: CASSFSREAYQPQHF.

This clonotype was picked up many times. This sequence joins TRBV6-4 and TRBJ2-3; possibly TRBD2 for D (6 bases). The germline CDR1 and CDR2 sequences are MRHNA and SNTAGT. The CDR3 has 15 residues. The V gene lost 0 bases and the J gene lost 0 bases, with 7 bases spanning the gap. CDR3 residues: CASSDSAGSTDTQYF. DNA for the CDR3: TGTGCCAGCAGTGACTCAGCGGGCAGCACAGATACGCAGTATTTT.

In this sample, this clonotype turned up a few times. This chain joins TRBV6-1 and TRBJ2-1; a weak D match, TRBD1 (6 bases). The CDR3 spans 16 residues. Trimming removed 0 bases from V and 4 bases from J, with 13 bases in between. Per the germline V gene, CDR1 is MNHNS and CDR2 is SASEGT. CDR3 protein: CASSEAPQGSYNEQFF. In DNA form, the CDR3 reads TGTGCCAGCAGTGAAGCGCCACAGGGATCATACAATGAGCAGTTCTTC.

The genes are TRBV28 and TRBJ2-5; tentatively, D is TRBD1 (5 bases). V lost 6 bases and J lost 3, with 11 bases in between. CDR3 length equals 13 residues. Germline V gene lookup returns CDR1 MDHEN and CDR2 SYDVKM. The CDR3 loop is CASRRQQEETQYF. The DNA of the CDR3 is TGTGCCAGCAGACGACAGCAGGAAGAGACCCAGTACTTC.

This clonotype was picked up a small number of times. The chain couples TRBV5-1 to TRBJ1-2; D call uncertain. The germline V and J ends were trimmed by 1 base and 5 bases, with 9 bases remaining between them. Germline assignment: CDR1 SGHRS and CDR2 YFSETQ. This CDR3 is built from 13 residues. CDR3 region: CASSLSAEYGYTF. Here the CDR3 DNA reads TGCGCCAGCAGCTTGTCTGCGGAGTATGGCTACACCTTC.

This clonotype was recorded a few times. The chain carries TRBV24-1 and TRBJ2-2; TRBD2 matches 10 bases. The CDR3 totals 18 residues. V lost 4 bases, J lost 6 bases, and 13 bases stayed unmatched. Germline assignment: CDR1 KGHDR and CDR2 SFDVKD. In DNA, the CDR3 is TGTGCCACCAGTGACCGCTTGACTAGCGGGTGGGGGGCCGGGGAGCTGTTTTTT. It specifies CATSDRLTSGWGAGELFF.

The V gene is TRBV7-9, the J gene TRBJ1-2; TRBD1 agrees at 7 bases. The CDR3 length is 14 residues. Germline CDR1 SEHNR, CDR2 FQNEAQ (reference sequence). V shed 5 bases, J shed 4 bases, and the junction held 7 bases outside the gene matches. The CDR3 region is CASSQRQGPYGYTF. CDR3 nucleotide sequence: TGTGCCAGCAGCCAAAGACAGGGCCCCTATGGCTACACCTTC.

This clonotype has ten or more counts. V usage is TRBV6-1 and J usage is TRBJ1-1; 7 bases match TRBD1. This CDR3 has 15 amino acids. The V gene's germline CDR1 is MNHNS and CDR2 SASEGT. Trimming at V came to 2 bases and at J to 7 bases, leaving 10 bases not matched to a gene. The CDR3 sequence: CASSESRDSPIEAFF. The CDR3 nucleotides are TGTGCCAGCAGTGAAAGCAGGGACAGCCCCATTGAAGCTTTCTTT.

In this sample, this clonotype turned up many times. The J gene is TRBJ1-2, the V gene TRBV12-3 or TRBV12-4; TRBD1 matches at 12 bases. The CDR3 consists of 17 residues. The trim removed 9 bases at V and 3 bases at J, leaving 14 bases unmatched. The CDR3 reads CARAGGTGTGGYYGYTF. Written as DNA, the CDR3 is TGTGCCAGAGCAGGAGGAACAGGGACAGGGGGCTACTATGGCTACACCTTC.

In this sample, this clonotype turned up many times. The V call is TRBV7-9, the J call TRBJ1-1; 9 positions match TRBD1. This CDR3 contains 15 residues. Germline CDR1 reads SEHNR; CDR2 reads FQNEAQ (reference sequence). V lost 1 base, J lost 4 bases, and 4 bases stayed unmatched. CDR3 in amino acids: CASSLEGTGFTEAFF. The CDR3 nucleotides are TGTGCCAGCAGCTTAGAGGGGACAGGGTTCACTGAAGCTTTCTTT.

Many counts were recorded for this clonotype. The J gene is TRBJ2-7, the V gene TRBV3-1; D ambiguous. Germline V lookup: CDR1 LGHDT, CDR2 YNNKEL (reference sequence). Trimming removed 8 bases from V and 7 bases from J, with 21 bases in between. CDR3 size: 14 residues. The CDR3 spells CASRLAVGLGEQYF. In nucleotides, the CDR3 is TGTGCCAGCCGCTTGGCGGTCGGGCTGGGGGAGCAGTACTTC.

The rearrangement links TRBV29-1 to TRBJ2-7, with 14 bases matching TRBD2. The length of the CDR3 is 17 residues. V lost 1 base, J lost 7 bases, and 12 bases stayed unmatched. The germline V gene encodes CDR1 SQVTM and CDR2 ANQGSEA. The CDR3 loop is CSVEGSGLAGDYLEQYF. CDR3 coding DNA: TGCAGCGTTGAAGGTTCGGGACTAGCGGGGGATTACTTGGAGCAGTACTTC.

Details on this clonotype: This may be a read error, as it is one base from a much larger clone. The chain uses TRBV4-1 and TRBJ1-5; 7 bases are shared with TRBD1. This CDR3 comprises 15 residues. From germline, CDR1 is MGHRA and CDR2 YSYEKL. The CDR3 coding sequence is TGCGCCAGCAGCCAAGTGGGACAGAGCAATCAGCCCCTGCATTTT. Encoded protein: CASSQVGQSNQPLHF.

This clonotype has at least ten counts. CDR3 residues: CASSSYAGDGYTF. The DNA for the CDR3 is TGTGCCAGCAGTTCATACGCAGGGGACGGCTACACCTTC. This chain joins TRBV27 and TRBJ1-2; D is possibly TRBD1 (6 bases). CDR3 length: 13 amino acids. Trimming stripped 4 bases from V and 8 bases from J, with 14 bases between. Germline lookup yields CDR1 MNHEY and CDR2 SMNVEV (reference sequence).

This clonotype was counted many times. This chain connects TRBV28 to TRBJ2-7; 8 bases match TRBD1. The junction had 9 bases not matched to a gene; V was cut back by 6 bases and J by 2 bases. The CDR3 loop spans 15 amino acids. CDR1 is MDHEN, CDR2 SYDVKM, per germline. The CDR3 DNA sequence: TGTGCCAGCAGCAGCGGACAGGGTAAAACCTACGAGCAGTACTTC. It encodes CASSSGQGKTYEQYF. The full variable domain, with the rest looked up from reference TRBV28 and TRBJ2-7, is DVKVTQSSRYLVKRTGEKVFLECVQDMDHENMFWYRQDPGLGLRLIYFSYDVKMKEKGDIPEGYSVSREKKERFSLILESASTNQTSMYLCASSSGQGKTYEQYFGPGTRLTVT.

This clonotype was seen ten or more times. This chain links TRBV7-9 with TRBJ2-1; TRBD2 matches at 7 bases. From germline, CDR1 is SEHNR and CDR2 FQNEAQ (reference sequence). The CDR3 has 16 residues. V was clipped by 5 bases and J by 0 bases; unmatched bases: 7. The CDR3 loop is CASSPGGKSSYNEQFF. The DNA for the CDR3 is TGTGCCAGCAGCCCCGGGGGGAAAAGCTCCTACAATGAGCAGTTCTTC. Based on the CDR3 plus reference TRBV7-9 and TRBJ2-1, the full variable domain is DTGVSQNPRHKITKRGQNVTFRCDPISEHNRLYWYRQTLGQGPEFLTYFQNEAQLEKSRLLSDRFSAERPKGSFSTLEIQRTEQGDSAMYLCASSPGGKSSYNEQFFGPGTRLTVL.